This TCR beta chain was profiled in a study of T cells expressing NK-cell markers. This CDR3 region has 16 residues. CDR1 is SGHTA, CDR2 FQGTGA, per germline. TCRdb reprocessed the 5' RACE reads and keeps a single row for each CDR3 protein, giving no DNA. This table lists roughly 300,000 distinct CDR3 sequences. The specimen sequenced was blood T cells: a sorted CD56 or NKG2C T cell subset, CD4+ or CD8+ T cells, or bulk PBMC T cells (not recorded which). The chain uses TRBV7-3 and TRBJ2-3; TCRdb designates TRBD2, a call that cannot be tested without DNA. The clonotype was recovered from a woman between 18 and 70 years old in good health. This CDR3 is CASSQGTSGSTDTQYF.